This T cell receptor beta chain was obtained from a study of control samples from healthy donors and cancer patients. TCRdb keeps only in-frame clones here, not all; method: immunoSEQ multiplex PCR. Of roughly 40,000 clones in the sample, around 78% were seen once. CDR3 length: 16 amino acids. Trimming at V came to 6 bases and at J to 1 base, leaving 3 bases not matched to a gene. Germline V lookup: CDR1 MDHEN, CDR2 SYDVKM. This TCR was recovered from a man between 60 and 75 years old in good health. The rearrangement joins TRBV28 to TRBJ2-6, with 10 positions matching TRBD1. The sample taken for sequencing was blood. CDR3 in DNA: TGTGCCAGCAGGGGACAGGGGATGTCTGGGGCCAACGTCCTGACTTTC. Amino acid sequence: CASRGQGMSGANVLTF.